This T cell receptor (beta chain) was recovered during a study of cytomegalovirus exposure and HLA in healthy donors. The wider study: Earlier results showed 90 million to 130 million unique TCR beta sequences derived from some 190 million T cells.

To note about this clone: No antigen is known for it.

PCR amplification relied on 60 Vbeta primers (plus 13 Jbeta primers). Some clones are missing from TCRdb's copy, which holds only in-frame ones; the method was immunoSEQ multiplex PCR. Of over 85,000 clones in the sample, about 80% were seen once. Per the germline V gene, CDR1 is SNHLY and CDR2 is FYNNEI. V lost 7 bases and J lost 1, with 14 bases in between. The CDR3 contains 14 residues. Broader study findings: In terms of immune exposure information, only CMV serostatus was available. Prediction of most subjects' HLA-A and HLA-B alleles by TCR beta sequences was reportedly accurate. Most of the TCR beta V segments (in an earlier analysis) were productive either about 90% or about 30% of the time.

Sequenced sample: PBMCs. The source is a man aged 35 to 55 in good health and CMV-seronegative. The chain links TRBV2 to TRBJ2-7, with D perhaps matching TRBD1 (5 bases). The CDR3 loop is CASTDDRFSYEQYF. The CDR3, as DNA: TGTGCCAGCACCGACGACAGATTTTCCTACGAGCAGTACTTC.